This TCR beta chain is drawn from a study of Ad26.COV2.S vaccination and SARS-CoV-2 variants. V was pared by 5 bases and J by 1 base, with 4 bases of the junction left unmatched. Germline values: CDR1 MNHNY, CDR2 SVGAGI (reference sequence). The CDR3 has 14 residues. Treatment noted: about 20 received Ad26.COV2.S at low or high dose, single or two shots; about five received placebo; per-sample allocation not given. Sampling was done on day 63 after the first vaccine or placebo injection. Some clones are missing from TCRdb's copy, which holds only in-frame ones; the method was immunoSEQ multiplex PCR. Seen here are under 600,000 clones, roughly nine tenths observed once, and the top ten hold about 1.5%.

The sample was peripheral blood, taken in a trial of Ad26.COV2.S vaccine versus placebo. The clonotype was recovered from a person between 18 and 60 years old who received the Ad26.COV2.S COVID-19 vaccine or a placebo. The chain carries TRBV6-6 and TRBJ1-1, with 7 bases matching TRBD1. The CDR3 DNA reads TGTGCCAGCAGTCCGGACAGGAAGAACACTGAAGCTTTCTTT. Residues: CASSPDRKNTEAFF.